The text below deals with one T cell receptor (beta chain). This may come from a read error, since a much larger clone is one base off. Sample-barcoded 5' priming and a J-beta primer mix drove a second PCR of roughly 6 to 12 cycles. Tagging of each cDNA molecule was performed by a template-switch adaptor with 12 random nucleotides. MiXCR, run by TCRdb on the 5' RACE reads, gives a single entry per CDR3 protein. The sample has roughly 800,000 distinct CDR3 sequences, roughly 60% seen once. This record belongs to a study of blood T cells in healthy people across ages. V was shortened by 5 bases and J by 5 bases, with 7 bases between the two germline ends. There are 11 residues in the CDR3. Germline V gene sequence: CDR1 MNHEY, CDR2 SVGEGT.

The sequencing sample was made of blood. The receptor's source is a man aged 30 to 45 in good health. The chain has TRBV6-2 or TRBV6-3 and TRBJ2-7; a weak D match, TRBD1 (6 bases). CDR3 DNA: TGTGCCAGCAGTCACAGGGACGAGCAGTACTTC. Its translation is CASSHRDEQYF.